This T cell receptor (beta chain) was documented in a study of beta chain features in type 1 diabetes. The study, taken as a whole, reports: The question left open here concerned HLA type influencing TCRB rearrangement. Significant though moderate, a shortening of TCRB CDR3s appeared in all four CD4+ subsets of Type 1 diabetes patients.

As regards this clone: Its antigen remains unknown.

The V end lost 4 bases, the J end lost 3 bases, and 4 bases lay between the germline ends. Germline CDR1 is MNHEY and CDR2 is SVGAGI. The CDR3 spans 11 residues. The study reverse transcribed the entire isolated RNA, so it sequenced expressed TCRB transcripts. Repertoires were generated with immunoSEQ multiplex PCR, while TCRdb's copy carries only in-frame clones and drops some. The sample includes 280,000 or so clones, approximately 15% of them seen just once. The specimen sequenced was naive CD4+ T cells from blood. The source is a man between 18 and 29 years old with type 1 diabetes. The rearrangement joins TRBV6-5 to TRBJ2-7, with D hard to call. The chain's CDR3 is CASSSHYEQYF. CDR3 nucleotides: TGTGCCAGCAGTTCCCACTACGAGCAGTACTTC.